The rows below give T cell receptor beta chains drawn from one sample of a study of spatial heterogeneity in lung cancer. TCRdb reanalysed the 5' RACE reads using MiXCR and keeps one entry per CDR3 protein. The table has 35,000 to 45,000 distinct CDR3 sequences, 6.5% to 9% seen once. The source was PBMCs, collected at surgery. The origin of the receptors is a female donor with early-stage non-small cell lung cancer. CDR3s include the opening cysteine and the closing phenylalanine or tryptophan.

v_call cdr3_aa
TRBV19 CASSDGQIYEQYF
TRBV5-1 CASRSGGSPNEQFF
TRBV29-1 CSVGRGAKNIQYF
TRBV28 CASSSPWTGIAGELFF
TRBV2 CASSEAALVGLTQYF
TRBV3-1 CASSNPFGVPIDEQYF
TRBV4-2 CASSQVSGGVDTQYF
TRBV20-1 CSASRGEGYTF
TRBV11-2 CASSLRLSSYNSPLHF
TRBV4-1 CASSQARDSSYEQYF
TRBV20-1 CSAHPRGRARTGELFF
TRBV7-8 CASSPGLAGGQYF
TRBV4-2 CASSQDPTGLWEKLFF
TRBV5-1 CASSLGGAEDTQYF
TRBV20-1 CSARSGRGLYNEQFF
TRBV11-2 CASSLDVGLAPTDTQYF
TRBV11-2 CASSSSRERGEQYF
TRBV6-1 CASSADRNTEAFF
TRBV6-2/TRBV6-3 CASSYQASRGGYTF